Listed here are 23 T cell receptor beta chains from one sample, sequenced in a study of shared clonotypes between healthy human individuals. The protocol was immunoSEQ multiplex PCR, while the TCRdb copy is restricted to in-frame clones and leaves out a portion. The sample lists under 1,100,000 clones, around four fifths occurring once. The sample comprised memory CD4+ T cells sorted from blood. Subset meaning: CD45RA-negative fraction. Receptors were obtained from a man between 18 and 35 years old in good health.

This sequence joins TRBV10-3 and TRBJ1-5; no clear D. The CDR3 is 13 residues long. Trimming took 5 bases from V and 4 from J, leaving 9 bases between them. Germline V gene sequence: CDR1 ENHRY, CDR2 SYGVKD. The CDR3, as DNA: TGTGCCATCAGTAACGACTGGAATCAGCCCCAGCATTTT. Its translation: CAISNDWNQPQHF.

The chain has TRBV7-9 and TRBJ2-5; 7 nucleotides line up with TRBD1. Germline V gives CDR1 SEHNR, CDR2 FQNEAQ (reference sequence). CDR3 length equals 14 residues. V was pared by 3 bases and J by 5 bases, with 6 bases of the junction left unmatched. The CDR3 spells CASSFGQAGETQYF. The CDR3 DNA sequence: TGTGCCAGCAGCTTTGGACAGGCCGGGGAGACCCAGTACTTC.

This clone was counted only a few times. V usage is TRBV30 and J usage is TRBJ2-3; D gene ambiguous. The CDR3 runs to 12 residues. Germline CDR1 reads GTSNPN; CDR2 reads SVGIG (reference sequence). V shed 2 bases and J shed 4 bases, with 7 bases lying between them. The CDR3 sequence: CAWSPVPDTQYF. CDR3 nucleotide sequence: TGTGCCTGGAGTCCAGTACCAGATACGCAGTATTTT.

To note about this clone: This specimen includes other DNA sequences encoding the same CDR3. This chain links TRBV11-2 with TRBJ1-5; no clear D gene. Trimming took off 3 bases at V and 2 bases at J, with 5 bases between the two ends. Germline V gene data show CDR1 as SGHAT and CDR2 as FQNNGV. The CDR3 loop spans 13 amino acids. For the CDR3, the DNA is TGTGCCAGCAGCTTTGGTGGCAATCAGCCCCAGCATTTT. Translated, it gives CASSFGGNQPQHF.

Worth noting for this clone: Other DNA sequences of this sample code for an identical CDR3. The chain joins TRBV2 to TRBJ1-4; TRBD1 aligns across 7 bases. V shed 1 base, J shed 8 bases, and the junction held 4 bases outside the gene matches. CDR1 and CDR2 from the germline V gene are SNHLY and FYNNEI. This CDR3 is built from 14 residues. CDR3 nucleotide sequence: TGTGCCAGCAGTGAAGGGAGGGGGCGAGAAAAACTGTTTTTT. It is translated as CASSEGRGREKLFF.

The chain uses TRBV6-6 and TRBJ2-7, with 10 bases aligning to TRBD1. The CDR3 contains 16 residues. V lost 5 bases to trimming and J lost 4 bases; unmatched junction nucleotides: 11. The germline V gene encodes CDR1 MNHNY and CDR2 SVGAGI (reference sequence). The CDR3 region has the DNA TGTGCCAGCAGTCCAGACCGGGACAGGGGTACATACGAGCAGTACTTC. Protein product: CASSPDRDRGTYEQYF.

The V call is TRBV6-6, the J call TRBJ1-1; D gene unclear. The CDR3 is 15 amino acids. Trimming stripped 2 bases from V and 0 bases from J, with 10 bases between. CDR1 and CDR2 from the germline V gene are MNHNY and SVGAGI (reference sequence). DNA for the CDR3: TGTGCCAGCAGTTACATTCAGGCGGTGAACACTGAAGCTTTCTTT. It specifies CASSYIQAVNTEAFF.

Details on this clone: Other DNA sequences in the same sample also yield this CDR3. This chain uses TRBV5-1 with TRBJ1-3; D is ambiguous. The V gene's germline CDR1 is SGHRS and CDR2 YFSETQ. CDR3 length: 15 amino acids. V dropped 0 bases and J dropped 0 bases, with 7 bases sitting between them. CDR3 nucleotide sequence: TGCGCCAGCAGCTTGGGAGGTAGCTCTGGAAACACCATATATTTT. This encodes CASSLGGSSGNTIYF.

This chain connects TRBV11-2 to TRBJ2-1; 8 bases agree with TRBD1. CDR3 length: 15 amino acids. Germline CDR1 and CDR2: SGHAT and FQNNGV. Trimming cost V 3 bases and J 8 bases; bases outside gene matches: 9. The CDR3 sequence: CASSLPGQGRDEQFF. CDR3 nucleotides: TGTGCCAGCAGCTTGCCCGGACAGGGTAGGGATGAGCAGTTCTTC.

This chain connects TRBV5-1 to TRBJ2-7; TRBD1 or TRBD2 may be the D gene (5 bases each). This CDR3 spans 13 amino acids. Between the trimmed V and J ends, which lost 0 bases and 6 bases, there was a span of 10 bases. In germline, CDR1 is SGHRS, CDR2 YFSETQ. This chain's CDR3 is CASSLAGAPEQYF. The CDR3 bases are TGCGCCAGCAGCTTGGCCGGGGCCCCCGAGCAGTACTTC.

This clone was counted a few times. This CDR3 is also generated by other DNA sequences in the sample. V is TRBV2 and J is TRBJ1-6, with a possible D match to TRBD1 (5 bases). Deletions cut 4 bases from V and 5 bases from J, with 9 bases between. The CDR3 consists of 14 residues. Per germline, CDR1 SNHLY and CDR2 FYNNEI. CDR3 in amino acids: CASSVTENNSPLHF. The CDR3 bases are TGTGCCAGCAGTGTGACAGAGAATAATTCACCCCTCCACTTT.

This clone was seen only a few times. This chain links TRBV30 with TRBJ1-6; perhaps TRBD1 as D (6 bases). Looked up from germline, CDR1 is GTSNPN and CDR2 is SVGIG (reference sequence). The germline V and J ends were trimmed by 0 bases and 7 bases, with 10 bases remaining between them. This CDR3 is 14 amino acids long. The CDR3 region has the DNA TGTGCCTGGAGTGTCTCAGGGGTGAATTCACCCCTCCACTTT. Protein: CAWSVSGVNSPLHF.

This chain joins TRBV19 and TRBJ1-5; perhaps TRBD1 as D (5 bases). The CDR3 length is 15 residues. The V gene lost 7 bases and the J gene lost 0 bases, with 13 bases spanning the gap. In germline, CDR1 is LNHDA, CDR2 SQIVND (reference sequence). The CDR3 sequence is CASMRQKTSNQPQHF. CDR3 coding DNA: TGTGCCAGTATGAGACAGAAAACTAGCAATCAGCCCCAGCATTTT. The variable domain in full, completed from reference TRBV19 and TRBJ1-5, reads DGGITQSPKYLFRKEGQNVTLSCEQNLNHDAMYWYRQDPGQGLRLIYYSQIVNDFQKGDIAEGYSVSREKKESFPLTVTSAQKNPTAFYLCASMRQKTSNQPQHFGDGTRLSIL.

The chain links TRBV5-4 to TRBJ2-3; D remains ambiguous. V was trimmed by 1 base and J by 6 bases, leaving 6 bases between them. The germline CDR1 and CDR2 sequences are SGHNT and YYREEE (reference sequence). This CDR3 has 12 residues. The CDR3 nucleotides are TGTGCCAGCAGCTTGTTGTTGGATACGCAGTATTTT. It encodes CASSLLLDTQYF.

The rearrangement uses TRBV28 and TRBJ1-1, with 7 bases aligning to TRBD1. V shed 6 bases and J 2 bases; nucleotides not matched to a gene: 15. Germline V gives CDR1 MDHEN, CDR2 SYDVKM. There are 17 residues in the CDR3. The CDR3 protein is CASSQTFRTGVNTEAFF. The CDR3, as DNA: TGTGCCAGCAGCCAAACTTTTCGGACAGGTGTAAACACTGAAGCTTTCTTT.

As regards this clone: The conserved final phenylalanine or tryptophan is absent from the CDR3, which likely points to a read error. No DNA is shown, since the ends of the CDR3 on it are uncertain; the CDR3 is the one TCRdb lists. The chain couples TRBV6-1 to TRBJ2-3; the table gives TRBD2 as D, unverified against the DNA. The CDR3 extends over 12 residues, inclusive of both ends. Germline-derived CDR1 and CDR2 are MNHNS and SASEGT. The CDR3 here is CASSEGGLKPKA.

CDR3 nucleotides: TGTGCCAGCAGCTTGAGACTAGCGGGAGATGAGACCCAGTACTTC. This translates into CASSLRLAGDETQYF. This chain uses TRBV5-6 with TRBJ2-5, with 12 bases that match TRBD2. The V segment lost 1 base and the J segment 5 bases; nucleotides outside the gene matches: 3. The length of the CDR3 is 15 residues. Germline-derived CDR1 and CDR2 are SGHDT and YYEEEE.

This chain connects TRBV7-9 to TRBJ2-2, with D maybe TRBD2 (6 bases). There are 16 residues in the CDR3. Germline CDR1 SEHNR, CDR2 FQNEAQ (reference sequence). The germline V and J ends were trimmed by 2 bases and 4 bases, with 14 bases remaining between them. CDR3 protein: CASSLKGRESTGELFF. The CDR3 DNA reads TGTGCCAGCAGCTTAAAGGGGCGGGAAAGCACCGGGGAGCTGTTTTTT.

This clone appeared a few times. This chain uses TRBV6-6 with TRBJ1-6, with 8 bases matching TRBD1. V lost 6 bases to trimming and J lost 10 bases; unmatched junction nucleotides: 8. CDR1 and CDR2 from the germline V gene are MNHNY and SVGAGI (reference sequence). The CDR3 length is 14 residues. CDR3 sequence reads: CASSLTGDSSPLHF. Written as DNA, the CDR3 is TGTGCCAGCAGCTTGACAGGGGATAGCTCACCCCTCCACTTT.

This clone was recorded once. One base away lies a much larger clone, so this may be a sequencing read error. The chain employs TRBV5-1 and TRBJ1-2; perhaps TRBD1 as D (5 bases). CDR1 and CDR2 from the germline V gene are SGHRS and YFSETQ. The CDR3 totals 13 residues. The CDR3, as DNA: TGCGCCGGCAGCTTGGGGCCGGGAAATGGCTACACCTTC. Protein sequence: CAGSLGPGNGYTF. The entire variable domain, with the rest obtained from reference TRBV5-1 and TRBJ1-2, is as follows: KAGVTQTPRYLIKTRGQQVTLSCSPISGHRSVSWYQQTPGQGLQFLFEYFSETQRNKGNFPGRFSGRQFSNSRSEMNVSTLELGDSALYLCAGSLGPGNGYTFGSGTRLTVV.

The J gene is TRBJ2-3, the V gene TRBV5-1, with D tentatively TRBD2 (5 bases). The CDR3 has 16 amino acids. V was clipped by 0 bases and J by 3 bases, with 14 bases between them. Germline CDR1 and CDR2: SGHRS and YFSETQ. CDR3: CASSLVLRGGTDTQYF. For the CDR3, the DNA is TGCGCCAGCAGCTTGGTGCTCCGGGGTGGGACAGATACGCAGTATTTT.

This clone has only a few counts. This chain links TRBV25-1 with TRBJ1-5; unclear D gene. The CDR3 runs to 11 residues. In germline, CDR1 is MGHDK, CDR2 SYGVNS. V was clipped by 4 bases and J by 4 bases, with 2 bases between them. The CDR3 nucleotides are TGTGCCAGCAGTGGGAATCAGCCCCAGCATTTT. Its protein is CASSGNQPQHF.

V usage is TRBV2 and J usage is TRBJ2-3, with TRBD1 matching over 9 bases. The V gene end was trimmed by 6 bases and the J gene end by 1 base; junction bases not matched to a gene: 8. CDR3 length: 16 residues. Germline CDR1 is SNHLY and CDR2 is FYNNEI. The CDR3 DNA follows: TGTGCCAGCAGCCTAACACAGGGGGCGGGCACAGATACGCAGTATTTT. It translates to CASSLTQGAGTDTQYF.